These T cell receptor beta chains were read from a single sample in a study of cytomegalovirus exposure and HLA in healthy donors. Method: immunoSEQ multiplex PCR; TCRdb's copy keeps in-frame clones and lacks some. The sample contains over 150,000 clones, approximately 80% of which appear only once. The sample taken for sequencing was PBMCs. The receptors were sampled from a woman aged 40 to 50 in good health and CMV-seropositive. CDR3s include the opening cysteine and the closing phenylalanine or tryptophan. The D gene is left open where the match is weak. Expanded clones get a size class; other rows say once, few or many, or leave the size out.

J,size,length,D,V,CDR3,DNA
TRBJ2-3,-,15,TRBD2,TRBV18,CASSPPSGGVDTQYF,TGTGCCAGCTCACCACCGTCGGGGGGGGTAGATACGCAGTATTTT
TRBJ2-1,-,17,TRBD1,TRBV7-2,CASSLVAGGVSYNEQFF,TGTGCCAGCAGCTTAGTTGCAGGGGGCGTTTCCTACAATGAGCAGTTCTTC
TRBJ2-3,-,13,-,TRBV27,CASSLQHTDTQYF,TGTGCCAGCAGTCTACAGCACACAGATACGCAGTATTTT
TRBJ2-1,few,15,-,TRBV18,CASSPMRAAYNEQFF,TGTGCCAGCTCCCCCATGAGGGCGGCCTACAATGAGCAGTTCTTC
TRBJ2-3,-,14,TRBD2,TRBV10-2,CASKPGLATDTQYF,TGCGCCAGCAAACCGGGACTAGCAACAGATACGCAGTATTTT
TRBJ1-1,-,13,-,TRBV28,CASSLTGFTEAFF,TGTGCCAGCAGTTTGACAGGTTTCACTGAAGCTTTCTTT
TRBJ1-1,-,14,-,TRBV30,CAWNGGVEYTEAFF,TGTGCCTGGAATGGAGGTGTTGAGTACACTGAAGCTTTCTTT
TRBJ2-1,-,16,-,TRBV9,CASSDLQGNSLDEQFF,TGTGCCAGCAGCGATTTACAGGGAAATTCATTGGATGAGCAGTTCTTC
TRBJ1-6,-,14,-,TRBV5-4,CASSPERGNSPLHF,TGCGCCAGCAGCCCCGAGCGGGGGAACTCACCCCTCCACTTT
TRBJ1-1,few,11,-,TRBV7-9,CASSLNTEAFF,TGTGCCAGCAGCCTAAACACTGAAGCTTTCTTT
TRBJ1-3,-,13,TRBD1,TRBV5-1,CASSPGQENTIYF,TGCGCCAGCAGCCCGGGACAGGAAAACACCATATATTTT
TRBJ1-2,-,18,-,TRBV4-1,CASSQSGATGFSNYGYTF,TGCGCCAGCAGCCAAAGCGGGGCGACAGGATTCTCTAACTATGGCTACACCTTC
TRBJ2-7,-,15,TRBD2,TRBV27,CASSFAGTSVYEQYF,TGTGCCAGCAGTTTCGCCGGGACTAGCGTTTACGAGCAGTACTTC
TRBJ1-3,once,16,-,TRBV4-2,CASSQDPGKAGNTIYF,TGTGCCAGCAGCCAAGATCCAGGCAAAGCTGGAAACACCATATATTTT
TRBJ1-2,-,13,-,TRBV10-2,CASSDWTVDGYTF,TGCGCCAGCAGTGATTGGACAGTTGATGGCTACACCTTC
TRBJ2-7,-,15,TRBD2,TRBV30,CAWSQSGKRSYEQYF,TGTGCCTGGAGTCAAAGCGGGAAACGCTCCTACGAGCAGTACTTC